This is a list of T cell receptor beta chains from one sample in a study of blood T cell repertoires in COVID-19. Clones were sequenced by immunoSEQ multiplex PCR, and TCRdb holds only the in-frame ones, with some missing. The table records about 130,000 clones, 60% to 80% of them present only once. The sequenced material came from peripheral blood. These receptors all stem from an elderly man with COVID-19, enrolled during active disease. Each CDR3 is given with its conserved first and last residue. D genes are given only for firm matches. Rows give clone size only sometimes, using once, few, many, or a class for an expanded clone.

NA,NA,TRBJ2-7,TRBV5-1,CASSLWRGPYEQYF,TGCGCCAGCAGCTTGTGGCGGGGCCCCTACGAGCAGTACTTC
TRBD1,few,TRBJ1-1,TRBV2,CASSVYRGTEAFF,TGTGCCAGCAGTGTCTACAGGGGAACTGAAGCTTTCTTT
TRBD2,NA,TRBJ2-7,TRBV6-5,CATQTSGKTYEQYF,TGTGCCACCCAGACTAGCGGAAAAACCTACGAGCAGTACTTC
TRBD2,few,TRBJ2-3,TRBV19,CASKSHNLGGRTDTQYF,TGTGCCAGTAAATCCCACAACCTGGGAGGGAGGACAGATACGCAGTATTTT
TRBD2,NA,TRBJ2-5,TRBV9,CASSVATGGTGETQYF,TGTGCCAGCAGCGTAGCGACGGGAGGGACGGGGGAGACCCAGTACTTC
NA,NA,TRBJ2-7,TRBV5-8,CASSVAFGSEQYF,TGTGCCAGCAGCGTCGCGTTCGGGAGCGAGCAGTACTTC
NA,few,TRBJ1-6,TRBV9,CASSVGGNSPLHF,TGTGCCAGCAGCGTCGGGGGAAATTCACCCCTCCACTTT
TRBD2,NA,TRBJ2-3,TRBV19,CASSMYSTSGTTDTQYF,TGTGCCAGTAGTATGTATAGCACTAGCGGGACCACAGATACGCAGTATTTT
TRBD1,few,TRBJ1-6,TRBV6-5,CASSYTGGDNSPLHF,TGTGCCAGCAGTTACACAGGGGGGGATAATTCACCCCTCCACTTT
TRBD2,NA,TRBJ2-5,TRBV5-1,CASSWTGTSEETQYF,TGCGCCAGCAGCTGGACCGGGACTAGCGAAGAGACCCAGTACTTC